This T cell receptor (beta chain) originates from a study of beta chain features in type 1 diabetes. Concerning this clone: Its antigen is unknown.

Overall study results and limits: Researchers reported that naive, central memory and Treg TCRB repertoires appeared more similar in patients than in healthy donors.

Sequenced material consisted of expressed TCRB transcripts (all of the isolated RNA was reverse transcribed). Naive, central memory and regulatory T cell samples came to a mean of approximately 3.57 million reads. The assay was immunoSEQ multiplex PCR, and TCRdb's table has in-frame clones only and misses some. This repertoire shows 500,000 to 700,000 clones, roughly a sixth found once; its top ten account for about 0.087%. This CDR3 spans 15 amino acids. The germline V and J ends were trimmed by 5 bases and 5 bases, with 18 bases remaining between them. The germline V gene encodes CDR1 KGHSH and CDR2 LQKENI.

The chain uses TRBV18 and TRBJ1-1, with D possibly being TRBD1 (6 bases). Sample: naive CD4+ T cells from blood. The receptor was isolated from a man younger than 35 in good health. The CDR3 loop is CASSSTQQQGTEAFF. The CDR3 DNA reads TGTGCCAGCTCATCGACCCAGCAACAGGGAACTGAAGCTTTCTTT.